The source of this T cell receptor beta chain is a study of blood T cell repertoires in COVID-19. The repertoire was sequenced with immunoSEQ multiplex PCR; TCRdb's copy has only in-frame clones and lacks some. The table includes 200,000 to 250,000 clones, 87% detected once. The specimen sequenced was peripheral blood. This receptor was identified in a man between 18 and 35 years old with active or convalescent COVID-19.

The CDR3 spells CASSAGLAGAGDTQYF. The CDR3 bases are TGTGCCAGCAGCGCGGGACTAGCGGGGGCGGGGGATACGCAGTATTTT. The chain has TRBV5-6 and TRBJ2-3, with TRBD2 matching over 14 bases. CDR1 is SGHDT and CDR2 is YYEEEE in the germline V gene. V lost 4 bases, J lost 6 bases, and 7 bases stayed unmatched. The CDR3 runs 16 residues. Using reference TRBV5-6 and TRBJ2-3 for the parts outside the CDR3, the full variable domain is DAGVTQSPTHLIKTRGQQVTLRCSPKSGHDTVSWYQQALGQGPQFIFQYYEEEERQRGNFPDRFSGHQFPNYSSELNVNALLLGDSALYLCASSAGLAGAGDTQYFGPGTRLTVL.